This is a list of T cell receptor beta chains from one sample in a study of post-analysis software for immune sequencing data. MiXCR was run by TCRdb on the PCR reads, yielding one entry per CDR3 protein. The repertoire holds 380,000 or so distinct CDR3 sequences, with less than 35% as singletons. The sample was blood. The receptor source for this set is a girl between 5 and 17 years old with multiple sclerosis. Each CDR3 is given with its conserved first and last residue. Each record gives: clone size, CDR3 length, J gene, D gene, V gene, CDR3 protein, CDR3 DNA. The D gene is left open where the match is weak. Not all rows give a size; the values are once, few, many and, for expanded clones, a class.

>-|14|TRBJ2-1|-|TRBV7-6
CASGSLDWSNEQFF
TGTGCCAGCGGTTCACTAGACTGGTCCAATGAGCAGTTCTTC
>few|11|TRBJ2-7|-|TRBV29-1
CSVYKSDEQYF
TGCAGCGTTTACAAAAGCGACGAGCAGTACTTC
>few|11|TRBJ1-5|-|TRBV6-6
CASSPNGPQHF
TGTGCCAGCAGTCCAAATGGGCCCCAGCATTTT
>-|16|TRBJ2-1|-|TRBV5-1
CASSLLGRGAYNEQFF
TGCGCCAGCAGCTTGCTTGGGCGGGGCGCCTACAATGAGCAGTTCTTC
>once|13|TRBJ1-6|-|TRBV7-9
CASSSSTRSPLHF
TGTGCCAGCAGCTCATCTACCCGTTCACCCCTCCACTTT
>once|18|TRBJ2-7|-|TRBV7-6
CASSSHSGNPGALYEQYF
TGCGCCAGCAGCTCCCATTCAGGGAACCCAGGGGCCTTATACGAGCAGTACTTC
>few|13|TRBJ1-2|-|TRBV7-9
CASSLGREDGYTF
TGTGCCAGCAGCTTAGGCAGGGAGGATGGCTACACCTTC
>-|14|TRBJ2-7|TRBD2|TRBV12-3/TRBV12-4
CANSLGLAAYEQYF
TGTGCCAACAGTTTAGGACTAGCGGCATACGAGCAGTACTTC
>few|19|TRBJ1-2|TRBD1|TRBV12-3/TRBV12-4
CASSSPSNPGQGGIYGYTF
TGTGCCAGCAGTTCACCCTCCAACCCGGGACAGGGAGGAATCTATGGCTACACCTTC
>few|11|TRBJ2-7|-|TRBV12-3/TRBV12-4
CASSGQYEQYF
TGTGCCAGCAGTGGTCAGTACGAGCAGTACTTC
>-|14|TRBJ2-7|TRBD1|TRBV7-9
CASSLSDRGHEQYF
TGTGCCAGCAGCTTAAGTGACAGGGGCCACGAGCAGTACTTC
>-|17|TRBJ1-5|TRBD1|TRBV4-1
CASSQGWGQGRDQPQHF
TGCGCCAGCAGCCAAGGCTGGGGACAGGGGAGGGATCAGCCCCAGCATTTT
>-|15|TRBJ1-4|-|TRBV6-6
CASSYSRGSNEKLFF
TGTGCCAGCAGTTACTCGAGGGGGTCAAATGAAAAACTGTTTTTT
>few|14|TRBJ1-5|TRBD1|TRBV6-6
CASSSDRGRRSQHF
TGTGCCAGCAGTTCCGACAGGGGGCGCCGGTCCCAGCATTTT
>-|17|TRBJ2-3|-|TRBV11-1
CASSLDWNRISTDTQYF
TGTGCCAGCAGCTTAGATTGGAACCGGATAAGCACAGATACGCAGTATTTT
>few|14|TRBJ2-7|TRBD1|TRBV13
CASSHKTGSGEQYF
TGTGCCAGCAGCCATAAGACAGGGTCGGGAGAGCAGTACTTC
>-|15|TRBJ2-5|-|TRBV4-1
CASSLLPGGRETQYF
TGCGCCAGCAGCCTCCTCCCAGGCGGCAGAGAGACCCAGTACTTC
>-|16|TRBJ2-3|-|TRBV7-2
CASSFNLQGGADTQYF
TGTGCCAGCAGCTTTAACCTTCAGGGGGGCGCAGATACGCAGTATTTT
>once|13|TRBJ2-5|TRBD2|TRBV20-1
CSAYSSGGETQYF
TGCAGTGCCTACTCTAGCGGGGGAGAGACCCAGTACTTC
>-|15|TRBJ2-5|-|TRBV7-2
CASSLVGTDQETQYF
TGTGCCAGCAGCTTAGTGGGGACGGATCAAGAGACCCAGTACTTC
>-|15|TRBJ2-7|-|TRBV20-1
CSAIPSHFTDNEQYF
TGCAGTGCTATCCCCTCCCACTTCACCGATAACGAGCAGTACTTC
>-|15|TRBJ2-1|-|TRBV28
CASGILDKSYNEQFF
TGTGCCAGCGGAATATTAGACAAGTCCTACAATGAGCAGTTCTTC
>-|13|TRBJ2-3|TRBD1|TRBV12-3/TRBV12-4
CASSLDRGDAQYF
TGTGCCAGCAGCCTAGACAGGGGCGATGCGCAGTATTTT
>-|16|TRBJ2-3|-|TRBV20-1
CSARPFLLRGPDTQYF
TGCAGTGCTAGACCTTTCCTCTTAAGGGGCCCAGATACGCAGTATTTT
>-|15|TRBJ2-3|TRBD1|TRBV7-9
CASSPGQGFTDTQYF
TGTGCCAGCAGCCCGGGACAGGGTTTCACAGATACGCAGTATTTT
>few|19|TRBJ2-7|TRBD2|TRBV6-2/TRBV6-3
CASSQTLTIAGGDSYEQYF
TGTGCCAGCAGCCAAACCCTCACTATAGCGGGGGGTGACTCCTACGAGCAGTACTTC
>-|13|TRBJ2-1|-|TRBV4-2
CASSRSLGREQFF
TGTGCCAGCAGCCGTTCACTGGGGCGTGAGCAGTTCTTC
>-|15|TRBJ1-6|TRBD1|TRBV7-9
CASIDTTGAASPLHF
TGTGCCAGCATCGATACGACAGGGGCGGCTTCACCCCTCCACTTT
>few|15|TRBJ2-1|-|TRBV5-1
CASSSLASTYNEQFF
TGCGCCAGCAGCTCTCTAGCGTCTACTTACAATGAGCAGTTCTTC
>few|14|TRBJ1-2|TRBD1|TRBV6-5
CASSSPDRGRGYTF
TGTGCCAGCAGTTCCCCCGACAGGGGAAGAGGCTACACCTTC
>-|14|TRBJ2-7|-|TRBV5-1
CASSLWGEGDEQYF
TGCGCCAGCAGCTTGTGGGGGGAAGGCGACGAGCAGTACTTC
>few|14|TRBJ2-7|TRBD1|TRBV2
CASRAGTVSNEQYF
TGTGCCAGCAGAGCCGGGACAGTCTCCAACGAGCAGTACTTC
>-|17|TRBJ1-2|TRBD1|TRBV20-1
CSAIARAPGQASYGYTF
TGCAGTGCCATTGCCCGCGCTCCTGGACAGGCGTCATATGGCTACACCTTC
>-|18|TRBJ2-1|TRBD2|TRBV12-3/TRBV12-4
CASTPGGSGGPQYNEQFF
TGTGCCAGCACCCCAGGAGGTAGCGGGGGGCCCCAATACAATGAGCAGTTCTTC
>many|13|TRBJ2-5|-|TRBV10-1
CASSDAPRETQYF
TGCGCCAGCAGTGATGCGCCGAGAGAGACCCAGTACTTC
>-|13|TRBJ1-1|-|TRBV4-1
CASSQDRGEWAFF
TGCGCCAGCAGCCAGGACCGGGGAGAGTGGGCTTTCTTT
>-|15|TRBJ2-1|TRBD2|TRBV11-1
CASSRPTSPYNEQFF
TGTGCCAGCAGCCGACCGACTAGCCCCTACAATGAGCAGTTCTTC
>few|16|TRBJ2-1|-|TRBV7-2
CASSLIAGSSYNEQFF
TGTGCCAGCAGCTTAATCGCGGGGAGCTCCTACAATGAGCAGTTCTTC
>-|14|TRBJ2-1|-|TRBV5-1
CASSLAPTGGLQFF
TGCGCCAGCAGCTTGGCACCCACAGGTGGGTTACAGTTCTTC
>-|16|TRBJ1-2|-|TRBV19
CASSNSLLGSWRGYTF
TGTGCCAGTAGTAACAGTCTTTTGGGGTCTTGGAGAGGCTACACCTTC
>-|14|TRBJ2-5|-|TRBV18
CASSPPVLLETQYF
TGTGCCAGCTCACCACCGGTGTTACTGGAGACCCAGTACTTC
>-|14|TRBJ2-3|-|TRBV7-2
CASSFLDARDTQYF
TGTGCCAGCAGCTTCCTGGACGCAAGGGATACGCAGTATTTT
>-|17|TRBJ1-5|-|TRBV7-2
CASSLGTRSYSNQPQHF
TGTGCCAGCAGCTTAGGGACAAGGTCTTATAGCAATCAGCCCCAGCATTTT
>many|13|TRBJ2-7|-|TRBV7-9
CASSSGLSYEQYF
TGTGCCAGCAGCTCCGGTCTCTCCTACGAGCAGTACTTC
>-|14|TRBJ1-2|-|TRBV6-5
CASSATALYYGYTF
TGTGCCAGCAGTGCGACAGCCCTTTACTATGGCTACACCTTC
>-|13|TRBJ1-1|-|TRBV24-1
CATRGRLGTEAFF
TGTGCCACCAGGGGACGGTTGGGCACTGAAGCTTTCTTT
>-|19|TRBJ2-3|TRBD1|TRBV6-5
CASSSPGQGALKGGDTQYF
TGTGCCAGCAGTTCCCCGGGACAGGGGGCGTTGAAAGGAGGAGATACGCAGTATTTT
>-|15|TRBJ1-1|TRBD1|TRBV7-3
CASSQTGSGGAEAFF
TGTGCCAGCAGTCAGACAGGGAGCGGTGGCGCTGAAGCTTTCTTT
>-|15|TRBJ2-7|TRBD1|TRBV30
CAWSKQTGGSYEQYF
TGTGCCTGGAGTAAACAGACAGGGGGTTCCTACGAGCAGTACTTC
>few|15|TRBJ2-7|-|TRBV6-5
CASSYGTPISYEQYF
TGTGCCAGCAGTTACGGGACACCAATTTCCTACGAGCAGTACTTC
>-|12|TRBJ2-1|-|TRBV6-2/TRBV6-3
CASSYFINEQFF
TGTGCCAGCAGTTACTTTATTAATGAGCAGTTCTTC
>-|21|TRBJ1-5|-|TRBV6-5
CASSLGAGVPSIYRSNQPQHF
TGTGCCAGCAGCTTAGGGGCAGGGGTTCCATCAATTTATAGGAGCAATCAGCCCCAGCATTTT
>-|15|TRBJ2-1|TRBD1|TRBV2
CAVGHDRGQRDEQFF
TGTGCCGTAGGCCATGACAGGGGGCAAAGGGATGAGCAGTTCTTC
>-|17|TRBJ2-5|TRBD2|TRBV20-1
CSARLLAGGPNQETQYF
TGCAGTGCTAGGTTACTAGCGGGGGGGCCAAACCAAGAGACCCAGTACTTC
>-|15|TRBJ2-7|TRBD1|TRBV12-3/TRBV12-4
CASRLGGQGSYEQYF
TGTGCCAGCAGGCTAGGGGGACAGGGTTCCTACGAGCAGTACTTC
>few|17|TRBJ2-5|TRBD2|TRBV20-1
CSARGPGLAGTQETQYF
TGCAGTGCTAGAGGCCCGGGACTAGCGGGGACTCAAGAGACCCAGTACTTC
>-|13|TRBJ2-6|-|TRBV19
CATSISGANVLTF
TGTGCCACCTCTATCTCTGGGGCCAACGTCCTGACTTTC